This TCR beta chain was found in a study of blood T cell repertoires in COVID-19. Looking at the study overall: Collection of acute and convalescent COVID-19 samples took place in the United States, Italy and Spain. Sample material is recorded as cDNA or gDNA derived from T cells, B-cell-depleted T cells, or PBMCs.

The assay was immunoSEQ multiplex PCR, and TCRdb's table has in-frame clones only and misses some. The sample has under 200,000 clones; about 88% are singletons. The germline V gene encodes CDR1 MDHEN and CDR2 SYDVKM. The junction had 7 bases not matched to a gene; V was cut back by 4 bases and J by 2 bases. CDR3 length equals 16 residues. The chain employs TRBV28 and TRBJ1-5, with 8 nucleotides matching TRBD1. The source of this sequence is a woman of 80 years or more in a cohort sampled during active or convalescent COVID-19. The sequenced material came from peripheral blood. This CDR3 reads CASSSGQGAGNQPQHF. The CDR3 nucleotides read TGTGCCAGCAGTTCAGGGCAGGGGGCGGGCAATCAGCCCCAGCATTTT. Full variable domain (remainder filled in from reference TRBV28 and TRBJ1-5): DVKVTQSSRYLVKRTGEKVFLECVQDMDHENMFWYRQDPGLGLRLIYFSYDVKMKEKGDIPEGYSVSREKKERFSLILESASTNQTSMYLCASSSGQGAGNQPQHFGDGTRLSIL.